This T cell receptor beta chain was retrieved from a study of shared clonotypes between healthy human individuals. The repertoire was sequenced with immunoSEQ multiplex PCR; TCRdb's copy has only in-frame clones and lacks some. The repertoire includes about 2 million clones, about 94% of them detected once, and approximately 1.2% sits in the top ten. The V end lost 5 bases, the J end lost 8 bases, and 13 bases lay between the germline ends. Germline loops: CDR1 SEHNR, CDR2 FQNEAQ (reference sequence). The CDR3 has 14 amino acids. Naive CD8 populations comprised CD45RO-negative cells positively selected for CCR7, excluding terminally differentiated effector memory CD45RA+ cells.

V and J are TRBV7-9 and TRBJ1-6; weak D call: TRBD1 (5 bases). Sample: naive CD8+ T cells sorted from blood. The receptor was derived from a man in his late teens or twenties in good health. This CDR3 reads CASSLRERDSPLHF. The CDR3 DNA reads TGTGCCAGCAGCCTCAGGGAGAGGGATTCACCCCTCCACTTT. Variable domain in full (rest from reference TRBV7-9 and TRBJ1-6): DTGVSQNPRHKITKRGQNVTFRCDPISEHNRLYWYRQTLGQGPEFLTYFQNEAQLEKSRLLSDRFSAERPKGSFSTLEIQRTEQGDSAMYLCASSLRERDSPLHFGNGTRLTVT.